This T cell receptor beta chain came from a study of blood T cell repertoires in COVID-19. Overall study context: Researchers got acute and convalescent COVID-19 samples from the United States, Italy and Spain. T cells, B-cell-depleted T cells, or PBMCs supplied cDNA or gDNA.

The CDR3 spans 14 residues. V was clipped by 9 bases and J by 6 bases, with 18 bases between them. Germline V CDR1 and CDR2: WNHNN, SYGVQD (reference sequence). In the authors' methods: The assay estimated nucleated cells by amplifying reference gene primers. Only in-frame clones appear in the TCRdb table, and some are missing; sequencing was by immunoSEQ multiplex PCR. V and J calls and clone size are those listed in that table; D and trimming were worked out from the DNA. The table lists 40,000 to 60,000 clones, about four fifths of them singletons. The gene calls are TRBV10-1 and TRBJ1-5; the D is unclear. Input material: peripheral blood. The receptor's source is a man over 45 with active COVID-19. As DNA, the CDR3 is TGCGCCAGAAACGAGGGAGTACCACGTCAGCCCCAGCATTTT. Amino acid sequence: CARNEGVPRQPQHF.